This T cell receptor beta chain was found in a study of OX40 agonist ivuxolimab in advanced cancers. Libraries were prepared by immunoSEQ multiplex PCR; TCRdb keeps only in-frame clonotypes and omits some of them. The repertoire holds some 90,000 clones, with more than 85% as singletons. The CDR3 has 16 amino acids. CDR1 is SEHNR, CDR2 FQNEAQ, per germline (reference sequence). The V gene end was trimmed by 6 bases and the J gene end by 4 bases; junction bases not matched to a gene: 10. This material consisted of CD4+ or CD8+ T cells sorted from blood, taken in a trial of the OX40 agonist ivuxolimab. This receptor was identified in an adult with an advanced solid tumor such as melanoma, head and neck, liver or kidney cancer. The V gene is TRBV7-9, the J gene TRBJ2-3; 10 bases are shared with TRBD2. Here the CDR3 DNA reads TGTGCCAGCAGAAGGGGCCTAGCGGGAGAGGCAGATACGCAGTATTTT. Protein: CASRRGLAGEADTQYF. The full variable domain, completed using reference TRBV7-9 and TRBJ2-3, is DTGVSQNPRHKITKRGQNVTFRCDPISEHNRLYWYRQTLGQGPEFLTYFQNEAQLEKSRLLSDRFSAERPKGSFSTLEIQRTEQGDSAMYLCASRRGLAGEADTQYFGPGTRLTVL.